This entry describes one TCR beta chain. Its antigen is unknown. With 4 bases removed from V and 9 bases from J, the gap between germline ends came to 16 bases. The CDR3 is 14 residues long. Germline CDR1 and CDR2: SGHVS and FQNEAQ. This sample was taken from a study of CD8+ T cells in alopecia areata. Study conclusions and caveats: Normal skin contains resident alphabeta T cells, and these are also sequenced in scalp samples. The study found higher clonality in lesional than normal scalp, especially in alopecia totalis/universalis.

Extracted RNA was reverse transcribed into cDNA, the sequencing template. Repertoires were generated with immunoSEQ multiplex PCR, while TCRdb's copy carries only in-frame clones and drops some. The sample yields fewer than 200,000 clones, less than 80% seen once. This receptor was identified in a human donor with alopecia areata. The genes are TRBV7-8 and TRBJ1-5; D unclear. The specimen comprised CD8+ T cells sorted from blood, sampled at week 0. CDR3 region: CASSSRPSGRPQHF. The CDR3 region has the DNA TGTGCCAGCAGCTCTAGACCAAGCGGAAGGCCCCAGCATTTT.